These 20 T cell receptor beta chains were all obtained from the same sample, sequenced in a study of blood T cell repertoires in COVID-19 (dated by TCRdb to the early 2020s). Libraries were prepared through the immunoSEQ multiplex PCR assay. TCRdb carries this immuneACCESS record with in-frame sequences only. Its versions omit some clonotypes, under half of them owing to an unresolved V gene in the studies checked, with the rest unexplained. For this sample the table gives some 530,000 clones, of which 75% to 90% were detected only once. The ten top clones hold more than 3% of the sample. The sample consisted of peripheral blood. These receptors were collected from a human donor in a cohort sampled during active COVID-19.

The chain joins TRBV4-3 to TRBJ2-1; 10 bases are shared with TRBD2. The CDR3 has 19 amino acids. Per germline, CDR1 LGHNA and CDR2 YSLEER. J lost 5 bases, V lost 0 bases, and 13 bases had no gene match. The CDR3 DNA reads TGCGCCAGCAGCCAAGATCCGATGCCTAGCGGGAGATTCGACAATGAGCAGTTCTTC. This sequence encodes CASSQDPMPSGRFDNEQFF.

The CDR3 nucleotides are TGTGCCAGCAGCCCTCTTGGAGCACTGAACACTGAAGCTTTCTTT. Translation: CASSPLGALNTEAFF. This chain connects TRBV7-9 to TRBJ1-1; D is unresolved. Trimming took 5 bases from V and 0 from J, leaving 13 bases between them. The CDR3 sequence is 15 residues long. Per the germline V gene, CDR1 is SEHNR and CDR2 is FQNEAQ (reference sequence).

The V gene is TRBV15, the J gene TRBJ2-1, with 10 bases identical to TRBD2. V trimming: 3 bases; J trimming: 10 bases; junction bases outside the gene matches: 6. Germline CDR1 reads LNHNV; CDR2 reads YYDKDF (reference sequence). The CDR3 contains 14 residues. Written as DNA, the CDR3 is TGTGCCACCAGCAGTTCTAGCGGGAGAGAAGAGCAGTTCTTC. Its protein is CATSSSSGREEQFF.

The CDR3, as DNA: TGCGCCAGCAGCGAACCGGGACAGGGGCAGTACTTC. It specifies CASSEPGQGQYF. The J gene is TRBJ2-7, the V gene TRBV5-1; the match to TRBD1 covers 9 bases. The J segment lost 9 bases and the V segment lost 4 bases, leaving 5 bases of the junction unmatched. The CDR3 has 12 amino acids. Germline CDR1 SGHRS, CDR2 YFSETQ.

V usage is TRBV6-5 and J usage is TRBJ2-3; 8 bases agree with TRBD2. Trimming cost V 5 bases and J 2 bases; bases outside gene matches: 6. Germline values: CDR1 MNHEY, CDR2 SVGAGI. This CDR3 contains 15 residues. CDR3 DNA: TGTGCCAGCAGTAGAACTAGCGGACCCACAGATACGCAGTATTTT. Its translation: CASSRTSGPTDTQYF.

The rearrangement joins TRBV18 to TRBJ1-2, with D unclear. This CDR3 comprises 14 residues. CDR1 and CDR2 from the germline V gene are KGHSH and LQKENI. Between the trimmed V and J ends, which lost 3 bases and 4 bases, there was a span of 12 bases. CDR3: CASSPPPTTYGYTF. DNA for the CDR3: TGTGCCAGCTCACCTCCGCCTACCACCTATGGCTACACCTTC.

In this sample, this clone turned up once. The chain uses TRBV6-1 and TRBJ1-3; TRBD1 matches at 9 bases. V dropped 1 base and J dropped 0; count of bases not matched to a gene: 7. The CDR3 extends over 18 amino acids. The germline gives CDR1 MNHNS, CDR2 SASEGT. CDR3 protein: CASSEGRDRVYSGNTIYF. The DNA of the CDR3 is TGTGCCAGCAGTGAAGGCCGGGACAGGGTCTACTCTGGAAACACCATATATTTT.

J is TRBJ2-2 and V is TRBV11-1; 9 nucleotides match TRBD2. Germline CDR1 and CDR2: SGHAT and FQDESV (reference sequence). Unmatched junction bases numbered 13, after V lost 10 bases and J lost 4 bases. This CDR3 spans 16 amino acids. CDR3 in DNA: TGTGCCACCGGTCGGGGCGGGAGGGCCGCCACCGGGGAGCTGTTTTTT. Protein: CATGRGGRAATGELFF.

This chain joins TRBV6-5 and TRBJ1-1; D not certain. This CDR3 region has 15 residues. V gave up 3 bases and J gave up 0 bases, with 11 bases separating them. From germline, CDR1 is MNHEY and CDR2 SVGAGI. The CDR3 region is CASSYTSRLNTEAFF. In DNA, the CDR3 is TGTGCCAGCAGTTATACTTCCCGGTTGAACACTGAAGCTTTCTTT.

J is TRBJ1-6 and V is TRBV28; the match to TRBD1 covers 7 bases. This CDR3 is 14 amino acids long. Germline V gives CDR1 MDHEN, CDR2 SYDVKM. V dropped 5 bases and J dropped 9; count of bases not matched to a gene: 7. CDR3 protein: CASSLYRGSSPLHF. The DNA for the CDR3 is TGTGCCAGCAGTCTATACAGGGGCAGTTCACCCCTCCACTTT.

The rearrangement links TRBV24-1 to TRBJ1-1; no clear D. The V and J ends lost 9 bases and 5 bases respectively, with 15 bases between them. CDR3 length equals 13 residues. The germline gives CDR1 KGHDR, CDR2 SFDVKD. The CDR3 spells CATSTGKRTEAFF. CDR3 bases: TGTGCCACCTCCACCGGGAAGAGGACTGAAGCTTTCTTT.

The V call is TRBV9, the J call TRBJ2-1; D gene uncertain. The germline V gene encodes CDR1 SGDLS and CDR2 YYNGEE. This CDR3 is built from 16 residues. Trimming pared 0 bases from V and 8 bases from J, leaving 18 bases between. The CDR3 DNA follows: TGTGCCAGCAGCGTAGAATTCTCGACTGAGCCGCATGAGCAGTTCTTC. This sequence encodes CASSVEFSTEPHEQFF.

The chain uses TRBV19 and TRBJ2-5; no reliable D call. Germline V gene sequence: CDR1 LNHDA, CDR2 SQIVND (reference sequence). This CDR3 has 10 residues. V was clipped by 7 bases and J by 4 bases, with 4 bases between them. The CDR3 DNA sequence: TGTGCCAGTAAACTAGAGACCCAGTACTTC. Translation: CASKLETQYF.

This clone was counted only a few times. The junction shows a germline mismatch at one end, possibly a read error. J is TRBJ2-5 and V is TRBV7-7; 10 nucleotides align to TRBD2. Germline CDR1 is SSHAT and CDR2 is FNYEAQ (reference sequence). The CDR3 extends over 16 amino acids. This CDR3 reads CASSLRLAGNQETQYF. The CDR3, as DNA: TGTGCTAGCAGCTTACGACTAGCGGGTAATCAAGAGACCCAGTACTTC. Full variable domain (outside the CDR3, taken from reference TRBV7-7 and TRBJ2-5): GAGVSQSPRYKVTKRGQDVTLRCDPISSHATLYWYQQALGQGPEFLTYFNYEAQPDKSGLPSDRFSAERPEGSISTLTIQRTEQRDSAMYRCASSLRLAGNQETQYFGPGTRLLVL.

In nucleotides, the CDR3 is TGTGCCAGCAGCCCCGGTGGAGCGGGGGGAGAGACCCAGTACTTC. This gives the protein CASSPGGAGGETQYF. The rearrangement joins TRBV7-3 to TRBJ2-5; 9 bases are a match to TRBD2. CDR1 and CDR2 from the germline V gene are SGHTA and FQGTGA. Trimming cost V 5 bases and J 4 bases; bases outside gene matches: 8. The length of the CDR3 is 15 residues. Filled out from reference TRBV7-3 and TRBJ2-5, the complete variable domain reads GAGVSQTPSNKVTEKGKYVELRCDPISGHTALYWYRQSLGQGPEFLIYFQGTGAADDSGLPNDRFFAVRPEGSVSTLKIQRTERGDSAVYLCASSPGGAGGETQYFGPGTRLLVL.

The V and J genes are TRBV19 and TRBJ2-5; unclear D gene. Germline V CDR1 and CDR2: LNHDA, SQIVND (reference sequence). V was pared by 5 bases and J by 2 bases, with 9 bases between. The length of the CDR3 is 13 residues. The CDR3 reads CASSAWPQETQYF. The CDR3 DNA reads TGTGCCAGTAGTGCTTGGCCACAAGAGACCCAGTACTTC.

This rearrangement joins TRBV19 to TRBJ2-1, with 9 nucleotides matching TRBD1. The CDR3 loop spans 15 amino acids. CDR1 LNHDA and CDR2 SQIVND come from the germline V gene (reference sequence). The junction had 0 bases not matched to a gene; V was cut back by 3 bases and J by 0 bases. For the CDR3, the DNA is TGTGCCAGTAGTATGACAGGGGGCTCCTACAATGAGCAGTTCTTC. Amino acid sequence: CASSMTGGSYNEQFF.

This rearrangement joins TRBV7-2 to TRBJ2-7, with 8 bases lining up with TRBD1. Germline CDR1 SGHTA, CDR2 FQGNSA. V lost 5 bases to trimming and J lost 5 bases; unmatched junction nucleotides: 11. The CDR3 runs to 15 residues. As DNA, the CDR3 is TGTGCCAGCAGCCGTCAGGGGGCGATTTCCCACGAGCAGTACTTC. Translating it yields CASSRQGAISHEQYF.

The CDR3 DNA is TGTGCCAGTAGTATTGGGGCGGCCGGTAATGAAAAACTGTTTTTT. Its translation: CASSIGAAGNEKLFF. V and J are TRBV19 and TRBJ1-4; D perhaps matches TRBD1 (5 bases). The CDR3 extends over 15 amino acids. The V gene's germline CDR1 is LNHDA and CDR2 SQIVND (reference sequence). The V end lost 3 bases, the J end lost 4 bases, and 12 bases lay between the germline ends.

The chain joins TRBV25-1 to TRBJ2-1, with TRBD2 matching 8 bases. Germline-derived CDR1 and CDR2 are MGHDK and SYGVNS. J was trimmed by 2 bases and V by 4 bases; bases with no gene match: 4. The CDR3 has 15 residues. CDR3 sequence: CASSAGLATYNEQFF. DNA of the CDR3: TGTGCCAGCAGTGCAGGACTAGCAACCTACAATGAGCAGTTCTTC.